This is a list of T cell receptor beta chains from one sample in a study of T cells in Graves' hyperthyroidism and ophthalmopathy. TCRdb analysed the multiplex PCR reads with MiXCR anew, one entry per CDR3 protein. In the table there are 500,000 to 700,000 distinct CDR3 sequences, approximately 16% of which are singletons. Source material: blood. All receptors come from a woman younger than 30 with Graves' hyperthyroidism. Both conserved end residues are part of each CDR3. A D gene is named only where the DNA matches it firmly. Clone size is stated in some rows and not others, as once, few, many or a class when expanded.

J gene: TRBJ2-3; clone size: many; D gene: TRBD2; V gene: TRBV7-2; CDR3 DNA: TGTGCCAGCAGTCGCGGGGGGAGCACAGATACGCAGTATTTT; CDR3 protein: CASSRGGSTDTQYF
J gene: TRBJ1-2; clone size: many; D gene: .; V gene: TRBV20-1; CDR3 DNA: TGCAGTGCTAGACACTATGGCTACACCTTC; CDR3 protein: CSARHYGYTF
J gene: TRBJ2-5; clone size: many; D gene: .; V gene: TRBV11-2; CDR3 DNA: TGTGCCAGCAGCTTAGAGGCTACGGACACCCAGACCCAGTACTTC; CDR3 protein: CASSLEATDTQTQYF
J gene: TRBJ1-1; clone size: many; D gene: .; V gene: TRBV11-1; CDR3 DNA: TGTGCCAGCAGCCCGAGGCCTTACACTGAAGCTTTCTTT; CDR3 protein: CASSPRPYTEAFF
J gene: TRBJ2-4; clone size: many; D gene: TRBD2; V gene: TRBV3-1; CDR3 DNA: TGTGCCAGCAGCCTGGGACGGACTAGCGGGAGCATTCAGTACTTC; CDR3 protein: CASSLGRTSGSIQYF
J gene: TRBJ2-1; clone size: few; D gene: .; V gene: TRBV28; CDR3 DNA: TGTGCCAGCAGTTTAACTGTGAGAGTCTCCTACAATGAGCAGTTCTTC; CDR3 protein: CASSLTVRVSYNEQFF
J gene: TRBJ2-7; clone size: many; D gene: .; V gene: TRBV5-1; CDR3 DNA: TGCGCCAGCAGCGGGAGACTCAGCTCCTACGAGCAGTACTTC; CDR3 protein: CASSGRLSSYEQYF
J gene: TRBJ2-7; clone size: many; D gene: .; V gene: TRBV20-1; CDR3 DNA: TGCAGTGCTAGGACACAGGACGTCTACGAGCAGTACTTC; CDR3 protein: CSARTQDVYEQYF
J gene: TRBJ2-7; clone size: many; D gene: TRBD1; V gene: TRBV12-3/TRBV12-4; CDR3 DNA: TGTGCCAGCAGGAGACAGGGGTCTCGGGACGAGCAGTACTTC; CDR3 protein: CASRRQGSRDEQYF
J gene: TRBJ2-1; clone size: .; D gene: .; V gene: TRBV5-1; CDR3 DNA: TGCGCCAGCAGCTTGGCGACCGTAGCGGACCCGCCCTACAATGAGCAGTTCTTC; CDR3 protein: CASSLATVADPPYNEQFF
J gene: TRBJ2-7; clone size: many; D gene: TRBD2; V gene: TRBV28; CDR3 DNA: TGTGCCAGCAGACCCAGCGGGAGGGTGGACGAGCAGTACTTC; CDR3 protein: CASRPSGRVDEQYF
J gene: TRBJ1-2; clone size: many; D gene: .; V gene: TRBV6-1; CDR3 DNA: TGTGCCAGCAGGCTCACGGCGACGGGTATCGGTGGCTACACCTTC; CDR3 protein: CASRLTATGIGGYTF
J gene: TRBJ2-7; clone size: many; D gene: .; V gene: TRBV6-1; CDR3 DNA: TGTGCCAGCAGAACTGACAGCCGGGGGTCTTACTACGAGCAGTACTTC; CDR3 protein: CASRTDSRGSYYEQYF
J gene: TRBJ2-3; clone size: many; D gene: .; V gene: TRBV11-3; CDR3 DNA: TGTGCCAGCAGTAGGGGATATGGCACAGATACGCAGTATTTT; CDR3 protein: CASSRGYGTDTQYF
J gene: TRBJ2-1; clone size: .; D gene: TRBD2; V gene: TRBV5-4; CDR3 DNA: TGTGCCAGCAGCTCCGGTAGCGGGATGCTTGGTGAGCAGTTCTTC; CDR3 protein: CASSSGSGMLGEQFF